This TCR beta chain is drawn from a study of cytomegalovirus exposure and HLA in healthy donors. Overall study: Within an early data release were about 85 million unique TCRs drawn from HLA-typed donors.

Germline V gene sequence: CDR1 SNHLY, CDR2 FYNNEI. The CDR3 spans 14 residues. The J segment lost 1 base and the V segment lost 6 bases, leaving 3 bases of the junction unmatched. On this clone itself: Its antigen is unidentified.

The PCR used 60 Vbeta and 13 Jbeta primers. Sequencing was performed with immunoSEQ multiplex PCR; in TCRdb, only in-frame clones are kept and a portion is missing. The repertoire holds around 98,000 clones, with about four fifths as singletons. General observations from the study: Reported findings show TCR beta sequences accurately forecast HLA-A and HLA-B alleles in most subjects. Across donors, presence/absence analyses took sequencing depth to be roughly uniform.

The TCR originated in a woman aged 35 to 49 in good health and CMV-seronegative. Sequenced sample: PBMCs. This chain links TRBV2 with TRBJ2-1, with 7 bases lining up with TRBD1. CDR3 amino acids: CASSQQGSYNEQFF. CDR3 sequence (DNA): TGTGCCAGCAGCCAACAGGGGTCCTACAATGAGCAGTTCTTC.